The source of this T cell receptor beta chain is a study of T cells in Graves' hyperthyroidism and ophthalmopathy. Germline lookup yields CDR1 DFQATT and CDR2 SNEGSKA (reference sequence). This CDR3 is 16 amino acids long. Each diagnosis drew on symptoms, thyroxine, TRAb, thyroid ultrasound and orbital computed tomography findings. In the case of this clonotype: One end of the junction is discordant with germline, which a read error may explain.

Researchers took RNA transcripts and amplified the TCR beta CDR3 regions from them. Primed by the HTBI set, a first-round RT-PCR was run on the TCR CDR3. One entry per CDR3 protein results from TCRdb running MiXCR on the multiplex PCR reads. Of under 700,000 distinct CDR3 sequences listed, roughly a sixth are singletons. The clonotype was recovered from a woman aged 18-30 years with Graves' hyperthyroidism. What was sequenced was blood. The V and J genes are TRBV20-1 and TRBJ1-6; 7 positions match TRBD1. This CDR3 is CSAKIQGFGGWSPRHF. CDR3 nucleotides: TGCAGTGCCAAGATACAGGGGTTTGGCGGTTGGTCACCCCGCCACTTT.